This T cell receptor (beta chain) stems from a study of blood T cell repertoires in COVID-19. Study-level background: Some COVID-19 samples were acute and others convalescent; all came from the United States, Italy and Spain. Sources were T cells, B-cell-depleted T cells, or PBMCs; the material itself was cDNA or gDNA.

Study processing details: Reference gene primer amplification yielded estimated nucleated cell counts. Clones were read by immunoSEQ multiplex PCR, and TCRdb kept only the in-frame ones, dropping some. The V and J calls and clone size come from that table; D and trimming were worked out from the DNA. The sample holds 300,000 to 350,000 clones, approximately 88% seen once. Sequencing was performed on peripheral blood. This receptor was taken from a man younger than 40 with COVID-19, enrolled during active disease.

CDR3 residues: CASSQDGLQYTEAFF. Written as DNA, the CDR3 is TGCGCCAGCAGCCAAGACGGATTACAGTACACTGAAGCTTTCTTT. This chain links TRBV4-1 with TRBJ1-1, with no clear D. Germline-derived CDR1 and CDR2 are MGHRA and YSYEKL. V was trimmed by 0 bases and J by 3 bases, leaving 11 bases between them. CDR3 size: 15 residues.